This TCR beta chain was documented in a study of CD8 T cells in Susac syndrome. Random hexamers were used to reverse transcribe the RNA input (about 0.5 to 1 ug). One entry per CDR3 protein, called by TCRdb with MiXCR from the immunoSEQ multiplex PCR reads. Here the sample spans about 210,000 distinct CDR3 sequences, 95% being singletons. The V and J ends lost 4 bases and 3 bases respectively, with 12 bases between them. The CDR3 runs to 14 residues. Germline values: CDR1 SQVTM, CDR2 ANQGSEA. The sample was CD4+ T cells from PBMCs. The V and J genes are TRBV29-1 and TRBJ2-2; D might be TRBD2 (6 bases). The receptor was derived from a human donor in good health. DNA for the CDR3: TGCAGCGTTGTGCTAGCGTCGGACACCGGGGAGCTGTTTTTT. This sequence encodes CSVVLASDTGELFF.